The clone carrying this T cell receptor beta chain was seen a handful of times. Its cognate antigen is unknown. TCRdb re-analysed the RT-PCR reads in MiXCR, keeping a single row per CDR3 protein. This sample carries 400,000 to 550,000 distinct CDR3 sequences, roughly 27% of them seen once, and the ten largest clones take under 2.5%. The germline CDR1 and CDR2 sequences are MNHEY and SVGEGT. V was shortened by 3 bases and J by 8 bases, with 17 bases between the two germline ends. This CDR3 comprises 15 residues. This sample was included in a study of response to subunit inactivated influenza vaccine. Study-wide results and limits: Authors suggested few new T cells are recruited by each seasonal influenza vaccination.

The chain recombines TRBV6-2 or TRBV6-3 with TRBJ2-1; D possibly corresponds to TRBD2 (6 bases). Here the sequenced sample was CD4+ T cells sorted from PBMCs, taken roughly 5 days after vaccination. The sequence was collected from a man aged 50-60 years who received an inactivated influenza vaccine. DNA of the CDR3: TGTGCCAGCAGTTATCTTCGCGGGATAAAAGATGAGCAGTTCTTC. Amino acids: CASSYLRGIKDEQFF.